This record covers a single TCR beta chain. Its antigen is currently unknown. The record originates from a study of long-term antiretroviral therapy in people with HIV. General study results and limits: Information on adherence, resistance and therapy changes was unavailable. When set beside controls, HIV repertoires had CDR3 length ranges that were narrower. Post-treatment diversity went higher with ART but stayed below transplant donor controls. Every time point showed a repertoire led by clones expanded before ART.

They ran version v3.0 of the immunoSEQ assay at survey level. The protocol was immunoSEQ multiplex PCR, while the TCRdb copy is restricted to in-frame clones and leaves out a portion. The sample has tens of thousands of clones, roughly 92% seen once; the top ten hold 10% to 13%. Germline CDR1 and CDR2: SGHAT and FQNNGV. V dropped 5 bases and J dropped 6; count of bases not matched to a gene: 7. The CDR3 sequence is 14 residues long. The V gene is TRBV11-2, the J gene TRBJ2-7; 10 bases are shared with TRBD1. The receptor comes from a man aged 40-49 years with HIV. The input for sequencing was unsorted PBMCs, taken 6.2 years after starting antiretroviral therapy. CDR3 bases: TGTGCCAGCAGCCCCCAACGGGACAGGGGCGAGCAGTACTTC. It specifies CASSPQRDRGEQYF.